These 23 T cell receptor beta chains share one sample of origin, sequenced in a study. Produced via immunoSEQ multiplex PCR; TCRdb's table is partial and in-frame only. The sample consists of around 50,000 clones, more than 85% of them appearing once. The sample consisted of PBMCs. Receptors originate from a man aged 40-55 years with rheumatoid arthritis.

V is TRBV3-1 (or the pseudogene TRBV3-2) and J is TRBJ2-3; D ambiguous. The germline gives CDR1 LGHDT, CDR2 YNNKEL (reference sequence). Trimming removed 4 bases from V and 1 base from J, with 6 bases in between. The CDR3 contains 13 residues. The CDR3 region is CASSPLGTDTQYF. CDR3 nucleotides: TGTGCCAGCAGCCCATTGGGCACAGATACGCAGTATTTT.

This chain links TRBV9 with TRBJ2-1, with 11 bases that match TRBD1. Germline V CDR1 and CDR2: SGDLS, YYNGEE. The CDR3 extends over 15 amino acids. V gave up 3 bases and J gave up 4 bases; unmatched junction bases: 3. CDR3: CASSEGTGGYNEQFF. CDR3 nucleotides: TGTGCCAGCAGCGAGGGGACAGGGGGGTACAATGAGCAGTTCTTC.

The rearrangement uses TRBV7-9 and TRBJ2-3; 8 positions agree with TRBD1. Germline V gives CDR1 SEHNR, CDR2 FQNEAQ (reference sequence). Germline trimming cut 5 bases from V and 5 bases from J; bases unmatched to any gene: 3. The CDR3 has 13 residues. The CDR3 DNA is TGTGCCAGCAGCAACAGGGGGATAGATACGCAGTATTTT. Translation gives CASSNRGIDTQYF.

This chain connects TRBV18 to TRBJ1-4; possibly TRBD1 for D (6 bases). V shed 2 bases and J shed 4 bases, with 17 bases lying between them. Germline CDR1 KGHSH, CDR2 LQKENI. The CDR3 has 17 residues. Here the CDR3 DNA reads TGTGCCAGCTCACCATTTACTACAGGGCAATTTAATGAAAAACTGTTTTTT. Translating gives CASSPFTTGQFNEKLFF.

The chain combines TRBV19 with TRBJ1-6, with D possibly being TRBD1 (5 bases). CDR1 is LNHDA, CDR2 SQIVND, per germline (reference sequence). This CDR3 region has 14 residues. Trimming left V 7 bases short and J 7 bases short, with 14 bases between. The CDR3 loop reads CASMVTGWNSPLHF. The CDR3 DNA sequence: TGTGCCAGTATGGTTACAGGCTGGAATTCACCCCTCCACTTT.

The genes are TRBV7-2 and TRBJ2-1, with a possible D match to TRBD2 (6 bases). Germline lookup yields CDR1 SGHTA and CDR2 FQGNSA. Between the trimmed V and J ends, which lost 6 bases and 3 bases, there was a span of 18 bases. The CDR3 runs to 16 residues. The CDR3 loop reads CASSSTRLVGYNEQFF. In DNA, the CDR3 is TGTGCCAGCAGTTCCACTCGACTAGTGGGCTACAATGAGCAGTTCTTC.

The CDR3, as DNA: TGCAGCGTTGAAGATCTCGGACTAGCGGGGGGGAACAATGAGCAGTTCTTC. This codes for CSVEDLGLAGGNNEQFF. The rearrangement uses TRBV29-1 and TRBJ2-1, with TRBD2 identical over 15 bases. Germline values: CDR1 SQVTM, CDR2 ANQGSEA. V lost 0 bases to trimming and J lost 5 bases; unmatched junction nucleotides: 5. The CDR3 contains 17 residues.

This clone was seen a few times. V is TRBV16 and J is TRBJ2-1; 14 positions match TRBD2. J was trimmed by 7 bases and V by 6 bases; bases with no gene match: 5. Germline V gene data show CDR1 as KGHSY and CDR2 as FQNENV. CDR3 length equals 15 residues. CDR3 sequence (DNA): TGTGCCAGCAGTACGGGACTAGCGGGAGCAAATGAGCAGTTCTTC. Protein sequence: CASSTGLAGANEQFF.

The table lists this clone with a count of one. The chain links TRBV7-2 to TRBJ1-5; TRBD1 might be the D (6 bases). The CDR3 has 13 amino acids. Looked up from germline, CDR1 is SGHTA and CDR2 is FQGNSA. The germline V and J ends were trimmed by 3 bases and 5 bases, with 8 bases remaining between them. The CDR3 DNA follows: TGTGCCAGCAGCTTCCGGACAGATCAGCCCCAGCATTTT. This sequence encodes CASSFRTDQPQHF. Full variable domain (rest looked up from reference TRBV7-2 and TRBJ1-5): GAGVSQSPSNKVTEKGKDVELRCDPISGHTALYWYRQSLGQGLEFLIYFQGNSAPDKSGLPSDRFSAERTGGSVSTLTIQRTQQEDSAVYLCASSFRTDQPQHFGDGTRLSIL.

The chain carries TRBV7-2 and TRBJ2-1; 12 positions match TRBD2. The germline gives CDR1 SGHTA, CDR2 FQGNSA. This CDR3 has 16 residues. After removal of 3 bases from V and 2 bases from J, the junction contained 2 bases not matched to a gene. The CDR3 DNA reads TGTGCCAGCAGCTTCCTAGCGGGAGGGCCCTACAATGAGCAGTTCTTC. Translated, it gives CASSFLAGGPYNEQFF.

The chain has TRBV5-8 and TRBJ1-3; 8 bases line up with TRBD1. This CDR3 region has 17 residues. CDR1 and CDR2 from the germline V gene are SGHTS and YDEGEE. Trimming at V came to 1 base and at J to 3 bases, leaving 9 bases not matched to a gene. CDR3 coding DNA: TGTGCCAGCAGCTTGCTGGCAGGGGGCCCAGTTGGAAACACCATATATTTT. The encoded protein is CASSLLAGGPVGNTIYF.

The chain carries TRBV5-1 and TRBJ2-7; TRBD2 matches 7 bases. The CDR3 totals 14 residues. After removal of 7 bases from V and 2 bases from J, the junction contained 9 bases not matched to a gene. Germline loops: CDR1 SGHRS, CDR2 YFSETQ. In DNA, the CDR3 is TGCGCCAGCCGACTGGCTAGCGGTCCCTACGAGCAGTACTTC. Its translation: CASRLASGPYEQYF.

The chain is built from TRBV6-2 or TRBV6-3 and TRBJ1-1, with 10 bases that match TRBD1. From germline, CDR1 is MNHEY and CDR2 SVGEGT. V shed 4 bases and J 1 base; nucleotides not matched to a gene: 0. This CDR3 comprises 14 residues. For the CDR3, the DNA is TGTGCCAGCAGTTGGGACAGGGGGAACACTGAAGCTTTCTTT. This encodes CASSWDRGNTEAFF.

The V call is TRBV10-3, the J call TRBJ2-1; 7 bases match TRBD2. Trimming at V came to 3 bases and at J to 0 bases, leaving 8 bases not matched to a gene. Germline V lookup: CDR1 ENHRY, CDR2 SYGVKD. This CDR3 region has 17 residues. The CDR3 coding sequence is TGTGCCATCAGTGATTCGGGAGGATTAAGCTCCTACAATGAGCAGTTCTTC. It codes for CAISDSGGLSSYNEQFF.

The genes are TRBV5-6 and TRBJ2-5; tentatively, D is TRBD2 (6 bases). V was clipped by 3 bases and J by 1 base, with 7 bases between them. The CDR3 loop spans 13 amino acids. Per germline, CDR1 SGHDT and CDR2 YYEEEE. The CDR3 spells CASSWDFQETQYF. For the CDR3, the DNA is TGTGCCAGCAGCTGGGACTTCCAAGAGACCCAGTACTTC.

The V gene is TRBV20-1, the J gene TRBJ2-1; D unclear. CDR1 and CDR2 from the germline V gene are DFQATT and SNEGSKA (reference sequence). This CDR3 region has 10 residues. Trimming stripped 3 bases from V and 7 bases from J, with 4 bases between. As DNA, the CDR3 is TGCAGTGCTAGGAGTAATGAGCAGTTCTTC. It is translated as CSARSNEQFF.

This rearrangement joins TRBV6-5 to TRBJ2-7, with D maybe TRBD1 (5 bases). Trimming took 10 bases from V and 1 from J, leaving 17 bases between them. This CDR3 comprises 14 residues. Germline V gives CDR1 MNHEY, CDR2 SVGAGI. CDR3 amino acids: CATYPDTSSYEQYF. DNA of the CDR3: TGTGCCACATATCCGGACACATCTTCCTACGAGCAGTACTTC.

The chain is built from TRBV18 and TRBJ2-7; 10 nucleotides align to TRBD2. The CDR3 runs to 15 residues. The germline V gene has CDR1 KGHSH and CDR2 LQKENI. V shed 4 bases, J shed 2 bases, and the junction held 5 bases outside the gene matches. CDR3 DNA: TGTGCCAGCTCACGGCTAGCGGGAGCTACCTACGAGCAGTACTTC. Amino acids: CASSRLAGATYEQYF. Full variable domain (rest looked up from reference TRBV18 and TRBJ2-7): NAGVMQNPRHLVRRRGQEARLRCSPMKGHSHVYWYRQLPEEGLKFMVYLQKENIIDESGMPKERFSAEFPKEGPSILRIQQVVRGDSAAYFCASSRLAGATYEQYFGPGTRLTVT.

The chain employs TRBV27 and TRBJ2-3; possible D gene TRBD2, 5 bases. Germline loops: CDR1 MNHEY, CDR2 SMNVEV (reference sequence). Trimming pared 2 bases from V and 3 bases from J, leaving 12 bases between. The CDR3 has 15 residues. CDR3: CASSLGLSITDTQYF. CDR3 bases: TGTGCCAGCAGTTTAGGACTCAGCATAACAGATACGCAGTATTTT.

The CDR3 region has the DNA TGTGCCAGCAGTCCCACAGGAGGCGGGAAAGGCTACACCTTC. Protein product: CASSPTGGGKGYTF. The chain combines TRBV27 with TRBJ1-2, with D tentatively TRBD1 (5 bases). Trimming removed 5 bases at V and 8 bases at J, with 18 bases between. Germline CDR1 is MNHEY and CDR2 is SMNVEV (reference sequence). This CDR3 is 14 amino acids long.

V and J are TRBV5-4 and TRBJ1-3; D is unresolved. The V end lost 3 bases, the J end lost 1 base, and 14 bases lay between the germline ends. Germline V gene data show CDR1 as SGHNT and CDR2 as YYREEE (reference sequence). This CDR3 spans 16 amino acids. Here the CDR3 DNA reads TGTGCCAGCAGCTCAAGTGGCCTAGGGTCTGGAAACACCATATATTTT. Amino acid sequence: CASSSSGLGSGNTIYF.

The chain is built from TRBV29-1 and TRBJ2-3; TRBD1 aligns across 8 bases. The CDR3 sequence is 16 residues long. Germline V gives CDR1 SQVTM, CDR2 ANQGSEA. The V and J ends lost 1 base and 2 bases, in that order; junction bases with no gene match: 8. The CDR3 DNA is TGCAGCGTTGAAGTGTGGCAGGGGGCGGACACAGATACGCAGTATTTT. Protein product: CSVEVWQGADTDTQYF.

The V and J genes are TRBV27 and TRBJ1-5; D is unclear. From germline, CDR1 is MNHEY and CDR2 SMNVEV (reference sequence). The CDR3 runs to 13 residues. V was cut by 2 bases and J by 0 bases, with 2 bases left in between. CDR3 nucleotide sequence: TGTGCCAGCAGTTTAGGTAGCAATCAGCCCCAGCATTTT. It translates to CASSLGSNQPQHF.